These T cell receptor beta chains were read from a single sample in a study of T cells in Graves' hyperthyroidism and ophthalmopathy. TCRdb used MiXCR to reprocess the multiplex PCR reads, holding one entry per CDR3 protein. This sample has 470,000 or so distinct CDR3 sequences, with less than 25% found just once. The specimen sequenced was blood. These receptors were taken from a man aged 18 to 30 with Graves' hyperthyroidism. Each CDR3 is given with its conserved first and last residue. Clone sizes are given selectively: once, few, many, or a class where the clone is expanded.

clone_size j_call v_call cdr3_aa
. TRBJ1-1 TRBV12-3/TRBV12-4 CASSLGTAPFF
. TRBJ2-3 TRBV19 CASSPGLAESTDTQYF
many TRBJ2-7 TRBV6-5 CASSYSPGTGDEQYF
many TRBJ2-7 TRBV5-1 CASSQGQEGDEQYF
many TRBJ2-7 TRBV9 CASSGNIGEQYF
many TRBJ1-1 TRBV6-5 CASSYSGQGTEAFF
few TRBJ2-5 TRBV9 CASSVGWKGTEETQYF
many TRBJ2-5 TRBV20-1 CSARDWEHEYQETQYF
many TRBJ2-7 TRBV6-5 CASSSRDGFYEQYF
. TRBJ1-5 TRBV6-2/TRBV6-3 CASSPTGYPNQPQHF
few TRBJ2-2 TRBV5-1 CASSLVPGADTGELFF
. TRBJ2-7 TRBV11-2 CASSQVLGHNSGEQYF
. TRBJ2-4 TRBV19 CASRKDSPDGNIQYF
many TRBJ1-2 TRBV6-1 CASSEGRLGYTF
. TRBJ2-5 TRBV7-8 CASSLDRYLVGGETQYF
many TRBJ2-7 TRBV4-1 CASSHLGTGLFVEQYF
many TRBJ1-1 TRBV15 CATSPKGAEAFF
many TRBJ1-2 TRBV28 CASSLSWDRDGYTF
many TRBJ1-1 TRBV12-3/TRBV12-4 CASSGREFNTEAFF
many TRBJ2-2 TRBV19 CASRTGFGELFF
many TRBJ2-6 TRBV5-1 CASSLGRASGANVLTF
many TRBJ2-5 TRBV6-1 CASRKEGVETQYF
many TRBJ2-5 TRBV6-2/TRBV6-3 CASSPTGSKTQYF
many TRBJ1-2 TRBV30 CAWSTLQGHGYTF